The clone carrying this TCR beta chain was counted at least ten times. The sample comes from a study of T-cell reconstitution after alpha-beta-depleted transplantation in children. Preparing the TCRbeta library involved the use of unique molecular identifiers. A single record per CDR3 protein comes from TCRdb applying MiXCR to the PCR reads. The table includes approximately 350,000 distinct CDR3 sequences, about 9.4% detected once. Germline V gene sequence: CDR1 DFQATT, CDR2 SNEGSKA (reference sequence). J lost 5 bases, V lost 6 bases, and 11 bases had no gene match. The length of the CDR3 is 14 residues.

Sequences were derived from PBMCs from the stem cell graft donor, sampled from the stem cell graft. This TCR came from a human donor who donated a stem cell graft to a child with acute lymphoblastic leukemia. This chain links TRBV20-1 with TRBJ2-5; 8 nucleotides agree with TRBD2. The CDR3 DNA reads TGCAGTGCGAAGGTCCGGGGGGGGGTGGAGACCCAGTACTTC. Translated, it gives CSAKVRGGVETQYF.